Listed here is a single T cell receptor (beta chain). Its target is unknown. TCRdb's table, derived via immunoSEQ multiplex PCR, lists solely in-frame clones and lacks some. The data show 150,000 to 200,000 clones, almost 95% seen once. These data originate in a study of T cell responses to AZD1222 COVID-19 vaccine. Notes on the study in general: Seropositivity was recorded at baseline in only a handful of AZD1222 recipients. The span of vaccine-associated CD4 TCRs extended across spike, with dominance at 160-218 and 743-854.

The CDR3 loop spans 15 amino acids. With V trimmed by 5 bases and J by 4 bases, 9 bases remained unmatched. Germline CDR1 and CDR2: SGHAT and FQNNGV. The V and J genes are TRBV11-2 and TRBJ2-3, with 7 bases lining up with TRBD2. The receptor was derived from an adult in good health. The material was peripheral blood, obtained on day 0 of AZD1222 vaccination. The CDR3 is CASSPEGRGSDTQYF. In DNA form, the CDR3 reads TGTGCCAGCAGCCCCGAGGGGCGGGGGTCAGATACGCAGTATTTT. The variable domain in full, with the rest retrieved from reference TRBV11-2 and TRBJ2-3, is EAGVAQSPRYKIIEKRQSVAFWCNPISGHATLYWYQQILGQGPKLLIQFQNNGVVDDSQLPKDRFSAERLKGVDSTLKIQPAKLEDSAVYLCASSPEGRGSDTQYFGPGTRLTVL.